This is a list of T cell receptor beta chains from one sample in a study of identical twins. TCRdb processed the 5' RACE reads anew with MiXCR; each CDR3 protein has one entry. The data hold 200,000 to 250,000 distinct CDR3 sequences, with approximately 7% observed a single time. The same data also contributed to another study, on yellow fever vaccine responses in identical twins.

Sequencing was carried out using memory (CD45RO+) T cells sorted from blood. The receptors here all came from a woman between 18 and 29 years old in good health. Each CDR3 is given with its conserved first and last residue. Fields, in order: J gene, D gene, clone size, V gene, CDR3 protein, CDR3 DNA. D genes are given only for firm matches. Some rows mark clone size as missing; the rest say once, few, many or name a class of expanded clone.

TRBJ2-5 | TRBD2 | many | TRBV28 | CASSLGIIARGGQETQYF | TGTGCCAGCAGTTTAGGCATAATCGCGCGGGGGGGCCAAGAGACCCAGTACTTC
TRBJ2-3 | TRBD2 | NA | TRBV20-1 | CSAAWGGADTQYF | TGCAGTGCGGCGTGGGGGGGTGCAGATACGCAGTATTTT
TRBJ2-1 | TRBD2 | few | TRBV18 | CASSPSGGFYNEQFF | TGTGCCAGCTCACCCAGCGGGGGATTCTACAATGAGCAGTTCTTC
TRBJ2-1 | NA | few | TRBV6-1 | CASSPGTESYNEQFF | TGTGCCAGCAGCCCCGGGACGGAGAGTTACAATGAGCAGTTCTTC
TRBJ2-3 | NA | NA | TRBV28 | CASSKTGSHTDTQYF | TGTGCCAGCAGTAAAACAGGGAGTCACACAGATACGCAGTATTTT
TRBJ2-1 | NA | few | TRBV18 | CASSPRSWSSSYNEQFF | TGTGCCAGCTCACCGAGAAGTTGGAGTAGCTCCTACAATGAGCAGTTCTTC
TRBJ2-7 | NA | many | TRBV20-1 | CSARSSGESNEQYF | TGCAGTGCTAGGTCTTCGGGGGAGTCCAACGAGCAGTACTTC
TRBJ2-1 | NA | many | TRBV7-9 | CASSELAGREQFF | TGTGCCAGCAGCGAACTAGCAGGGAGGGAGCAGTTCTTC
TRBJ2-3 | NA | many | TRBV5-1 | CASSPGVTDTQYF | TGCGCCAGCAGCCCGGGGGTCACAGATACGCAGTATTTT
TRBJ1-6 | TRBD1 | many | TRBV12-3/TRBV12-4 | CASSSTGGFSPLHF | TGTGCCAGCAGTTCGACAGGGGGGTTTTCACCCCTCCACTTT
TRBJ2-7 | TRBD2 | NA | TRBV29-1 | CSVGGGSGGKSSYEQYF | TGCAGCGTTGGAGGGGGTAGCGGGGGTAAGAGCTCCTACGAGCAGTACTTC
TRBJ1-2 | NA | NA | TRBV27 | CASSLGHRGYTF | TGTGCCAGCAGTTTGGGACACCGCGGCTACACCTTC
TRBJ2-2 | NA | few | TRBV19 | CASKRDQSGELFF | TGTGCCAGTAAGAGGGACCAGTCCGGGGAGCTGTTTTTT
TRBJ2-1 | NA | NA | TRBV18 | CASHTSGANNEQFF | TGTGCCAGCCATACTTCAGGGGCGAACAATGAGCAGTTCTTC
TRBJ1-6 | NA | few | TRBV2 | CASGRNYNSPLHF | TGTGCCAGCGGACGGAACTATAATTCACCCCTCCACTTT
TRBJ2-6 | NA | many | TRBV5-1 | CASSLVDSANSGANVLTF | TGCGCCAGCAGCTTGGTGGACAGCGCCAACTCTGGGGCCAACGTCCTGACTTTC
TRBJ2-5 | TRBD2 | NA | TRBV20-1 | CSARGVAGDKETQYF | TGCAGTGCTAGAGGGGTAGCGGGGGACAAAGAGACCCAGTACTTC
TRBJ1-6 | TRBD1 | few | TRBV5-1 | CASSGGQGAGSPLHF | TGCGCCAGCAGCGGGGGACAGGGGGCGGGTTCACCCCTCCACTTT
TRBJ1-1 | NA | many | TRBV6-1 | CASSRRQQNTEAFF | TGTGCCAGTTCCCGGAGACAGCAAAACACTGAAGCTTTCTTT
TRBJ1-1 | NA | few | TRBV7-2 | CASSLNRFEAFF | TGTGCCAGCAGCTTAAACAGATTTGAAGCTTTCTTT
TRBJ2-2 | NA | many | TRBV18 | CASSPYRSSSNTGELFF | TGTGCCAGCTCACCATACAGATCCAGTAGTAACACCGGGGAGCTGTTTTTT
TRBJ1-2 | NA | many | TRBV9 | CASSVAGYGYTF | TGTGCCAGCAGCGTAGCGGGTTATGGCTACACCTTC
TRBJ2-2 | NA | many | TRBV24-1 | CATSDLRAGGGANTGELFF | TGTGCCACCAGTGATTTGCGGGCAGGAGGGGGCGCGAACACCGGGGAGCTGTTTTTT
TRBJ2-5 | NA | NA | TRBV20-1 | CSARVVGGQETQYF | TGCAGTGCTAGAGTTGTAGGCGGCCAAGAGACCCAGTACTTC
TRBJ2-7 | NA | many | TRBV25-1 | CASSEYGVGYEQYF | TGTGCCAGCAGTGAATACGGGGTGGGGTACGAGCAGTACTTC
TRBJ2-5 | NA | many | TRBV5-1 | CASSVETRGVRFPWETQYF | TGCGCCAGCAGCGTAGAGACAAGGGGGGTTCGTTTTCCGTGGGAGACCCAGTACTTC
TRBJ2-2 | NA | NA | TRBV3-1 | CASGPGELFF | TGTGCCAGCGGGCCCGGGGAGCTGTTTTTT
TRBJ1-1 | NA | few | TRBV28 | CASSLARLTEAFF | TGTGCCAGCAGTTTAGCCAGACTCACTGAAGCTTTCTTT
TRBJ2-2 | NA | many | TRBV20-1 | CSAHAGPGTGELFF | TGCAGTGCCCATGCAGGGCCGGGGACCGGGGAGCTGTTTTTT
TRBJ2-1 | NA | NA | TRBV6-5 | CASSYSVPGDYNEQFF | TGTGCCAGCAGTTACTCGGTGCCAGGGGACTACAATGAGCAGTTCTTC
TRBJ2-3 | TRBD2 | few | TRBV24-1 | CATSDGGTSGRAHTQYF | TGTGCCACCAGTGATGGGGGGACTAGCGGGAGGGCTCATACGCAGTATTTT
TRBJ1-2 | NA | many | TRBV5-6 | CASSLVGRINYGYTF | TGTGCCAGCAGCTTGGTAGGACGGATTAACTATGGCTACACCTTC
TRBJ2-6 | NA | NA | TRBV6-1 | CASITKGSGANVLTF | TGTGCCAGCATCACTAAGGGCTCTGGGGCCAACGTCCTGACTTTC
TRBJ2-1 | TRBD2 | few | TRBV12-3/TRBV12-4 | CASSFRLAGGPNGQFF | TGTGCCAGCAGTTTCCGACTAGCGGGGGGGCCCAATGGGCAGTTCTTC
TRBJ2-1 | TRBD2 | many | TRBV20-1 | CSALGLAGGASYNEQFF | TGCAGTGCCTTGGGACTAGCGGGGGGGGCATCCTACAATGAGCAGTTCTTC
TRBJ2-1 | TRBD2 | many | TRBV28 | CASSFFLAGVNEQFF | TGTGCCAGCAGTTTTTTCCTAGCGGGGGTAAATGAGCAGTTCTTC
TRBJ1-4 | NA | many | TRBV5-1 | CASSLSSGREKLFF | TGCGCCAGCAGCTTGTCCTCAGGCCGCGAAAAACTGTTTTTT
TRBJ2-3 | NA | NA | TRBV5-1 | CASRTYGGGTDTQYF | TGCGCCAGCAGGACCTATGGGGGTGGAACAGATACGCAGTATTTT
TRBJ1-2 | TRBD1 | many | TRBV6-1 | CASSLGLGQIYGYTF | TGTGCCAGCAGTCTCGGCCTGGGACAGATCTATGGCTACACCTTC
TRBJ2-7 | TRBD2 | many | TRBV7-9 | CASSLVVTSGLPYEQYF | TGTGCCAGCAGCTTAGTGGTGACTAGCGGGTTGCCCTACGAGCAGTACTTC
TRBJ2-1 | NA | many | TRBV10-3 | CAISESSGDRDEQFF | TGTGCCATCAGTGAGTCTAGCGGAGATAGGGATGAGCAGTTCTTC
TRBJ1-4 | NA | few | TRBV11-2 | CASSLTDPNEKLFF | TGTGCCAGCAGCTTGACAGACCCTAATGAAAAACTGTTTTTT
TRBJ2-5 | NA | many | TRBV6-6 | CASSYPAGETQYF | TGTGCCAGCAGTTACCCCGCTGGGGAGACCCAGTACTTC
TRBJ2-4 | NA | few | TRBV3-1 | CASSQDWGASAKNIQYF | TGTGCCAGCAGCCAAGATTGGGGGGCGTCGGCCAAAAACATTCAGTACTTC
TRBJ1-2 | TRBD1 | many | TRBV29-1 | CSVYRGYGYTF | TGCAGCGTTTACAGGGGCTATGGCTACACCTTC
TRBJ1-2 | NA | many | TRBV5-1 | CASSLGRQDYGYTF | TGCGCCAGCAGCTTGGGCCGACAGGACTATGGCTACACCTTC
TRBJ1-2 | NA | NA | TRBV5-6 | CASSLSGFYGYTF | TGTGCCAGCAGCTTGTCCGGATTCTATGGCTACACCTTC
TRBJ2-1 | TRBD2 | NA | TRBV20-1 | CGAPRRASGNNGQFF | TGCGGTGCTCCCCGTCGAGCTAGCGGTAACAATGGGCAGTTCTTC
TRBJ1-2 | TRBD1 | NA | TRBV27 | CASRGQGGGRGYTF | TGTGCCAGCAGAGGACAGGGGGGAGGAAGAGGCTACACCTTC
TRBJ1-2 | TRBD1 | few | TRBV15 | CATSPQDRGRRGYTF | TGTGCCACCAGCCCCCAGGACAGGGGGCGACGCGGCTACACCTTC
TRBJ2-2 | NA | many | TRBV21-1 | CASSWIARNGELFF | TGTGCCAGCAGCTGGATAGCGAGAAACGGGGAGCTGTTTTTT
TRBJ2-1 | TRBD1 | few | TRBV20-1 | CSAKIPGQNNEQFF | TGCAGTGCCAAAATCCCGGGACAGAACAATGAGCAGTTCTTC
TRBJ2-1 | NA | few | TRBV15 | CATSRDGVEQFF | TGTGCCACCAGCAGAGATGGAGTTGAGCAGTTCTTC
TRBJ2-2 | NA | NA | TRBV10-3 | CAISGTPNTGELFF | TGTGCCATCAGTGGGACTCCTAACACCGGGGAGCTGTTTTTT
TRBJ2-7 | TRBD2 | many | TRBV5-5 | CASSLSSTSGSYEQYF | TGTGCCAGCAGCTTGTCTTCAACTAGCGGGAGCTACGAGCAGTACTTC